This is a list of T cell receptor beta chains from one sample in a study of blood T cell repertoires in COVID-19. Sequenced by immunoSEQ multiplex PCR; TCRdb stores in-frame clones only, minus some. The sample carries 50,000 to 70,000 clones, over 70% recorded once. Specimen: peripheral blood. Receptor source: a man in his 60s with acute or convalescent COVID-19. Both conserved end residues are trimmed from each CDR3. For some rows the clone size is stated as once, few or many, or as a class when expanded; others skip it.

V gene: TRBV11-3; clone size: few; J gene: TRBJ2-1; CDR3 protein: ASSFGGSYNEQF
V gene: TRBV7-2; clone size: -; J gene: TRBJ2-3; CDR3 protein: ASSPRAGGTDTQY
V gene: TRBV18; clone size: -; J gene: TRBJ1-3; CDR3 protein: ASSPGRSTGNTIY
V gene: TRBV5-1; clone size: -; J gene: TRBJ2-7; CDR3 protein: ASSSGQGASYEQY
V gene: TRBV7-8; clone size: -; J gene: TRBJ1-1; CDR3 protein: ASSPQMNTEAF
V gene: TRBV12-3/TRBV12-4; clone size: -; J gene: TRBJ2-1; CDR3 protein: ATRLARDEQF
V gene: TRBV5-1; clone size: few; J gene: TRBJ2-2; CDR3 protein: ASSSSGTGELF
V gene: TRBV29-1; clone size: -; J gene: TRBJ2-3; CDR3 protein: SAREGGRTDTQY
V gene: TRBV20-1; clone size: -; J gene: TRBJ1-2; CDR3 protein: SVGGTGYT
V gene: TRBV7-3; clone size: -; J gene: TRBJ2-3; CDR3 protein: ASSLQGREDTQY
V gene: TRBV9; clone size: -; J gene: TRBJ2-1; CDR3 protein: ASSTLAGGSRNEQF
V gene: TRBV5-8; clone size: -; J gene: TRBJ1-5; CDR3 protein: ASSLGHLTGYDDQPQH
V gene: TRBV6-5; clone size: -; J gene: TRBJ2-2; CDR3 protein: ASKWTSGGQGELF
V gene: TRBV29-1; clone size: once; J gene: TRBJ2-5; CDR3 protein: SVPRQQETQY
V gene: TRBV5-1; clone size: -; J gene: TRBJ1-1; CDR3 protein: ASAKAGARNTEAF
V gene: TRBV11-2; clone size: -; J gene: TRBJ1-6; CDR3 protein: ASSLDRAGQGFPLH